The TCR beta chain under discussion was sequenced for a study of shared clonotypes between healthy human individuals. Study conclusions and caveats: In the sorted subsets, rarefaction showed sequencing was incomplete despite large depth.

Concerning this clone itself: Its antigen is undetermined.

Germline V gene data show CDR1 as SGHDN and CDR2 as FVKESK. The CDR3 length is 13 residues. J was trimmed by 4 bases and V by 6 bases; bases with no gene match: 3. Generated by immunoSEQ multiplex PCR, the TCRdb table keeps only in-frame clones and is missing some. The profile covers around 1.6 million clones, with around 98% appearing a single time and 0.4% to 0.45% taken by the ten largest. This clonotype was obtained from a young man in good health. Sequencing was carried out using naive CD4+ T cells sorted from blood. Subset indicated: CD45RA+ positively selected. The chain recombines TRBV14 with TRBJ2-1; TRBD1 matches 7 bases. In nucleotides, the CDR3 is TGTGCCAGCAGTGGGACAGTTTACAATGAGCAGTTCTTC. It yields the protein CASSGTVYNEQFF.